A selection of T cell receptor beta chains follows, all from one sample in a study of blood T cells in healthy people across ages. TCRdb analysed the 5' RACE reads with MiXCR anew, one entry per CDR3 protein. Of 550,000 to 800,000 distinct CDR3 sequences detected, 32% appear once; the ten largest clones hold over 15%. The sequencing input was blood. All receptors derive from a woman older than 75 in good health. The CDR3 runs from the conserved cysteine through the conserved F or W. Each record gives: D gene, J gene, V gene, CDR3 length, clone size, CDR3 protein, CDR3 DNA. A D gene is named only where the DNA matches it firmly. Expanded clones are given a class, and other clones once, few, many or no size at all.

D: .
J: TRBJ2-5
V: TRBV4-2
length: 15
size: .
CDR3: CASSQTPDRWETQYF
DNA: TGTGCCAGCAGCCAAACCCCAGACAGGTGGGAGACCCAGTACTTC

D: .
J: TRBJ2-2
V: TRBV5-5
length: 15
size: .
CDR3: CASSSNREITGELFF
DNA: TGTGCCAGCAGCTCGAACAGGGAAATAACCGGGGAGCTGTTTTTT

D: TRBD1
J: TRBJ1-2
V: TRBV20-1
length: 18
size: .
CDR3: CSARPSSPKGTADYGYTF
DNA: TGCAGTGCTAGACCCTCTTCACCTAAAGGGACAGCCGACTATGGCTACACCTTC

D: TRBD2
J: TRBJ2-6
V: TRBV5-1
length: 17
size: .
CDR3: CASSLGLAGTGANVLTF
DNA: TGCGCCAGCAGCTTGGGTTTAGCGGGGACTGGGGCCAACGTCCTGACTTTC

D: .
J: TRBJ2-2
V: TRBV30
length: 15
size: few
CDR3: CAWSPGQWNTGELFF
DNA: TGTGCCTGGAGTCCCGGACAGTGGAACACCGGGGAGCTGTTTTTT

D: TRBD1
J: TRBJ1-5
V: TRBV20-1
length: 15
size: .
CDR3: CSASGTGRGNQPQHF
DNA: TGCAGTGCCTCCGGGACAGGCCGAGGGAATCAGCCCCAGCATTTT

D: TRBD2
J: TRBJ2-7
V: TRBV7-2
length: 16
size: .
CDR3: CASSFPRTSGTYEQYF
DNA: TGTGCCAGCAGCTTCCCCAGGACTAGCGGTACCTACGAGCAGTACTTC

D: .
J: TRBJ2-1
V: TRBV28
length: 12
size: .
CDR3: CAHWGIYNEQFF
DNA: TGTGCCCACTGGGGAATCTACAATGAGCAGTTCTTC

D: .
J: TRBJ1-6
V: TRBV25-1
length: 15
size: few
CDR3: CASSELRGDNSPLHF
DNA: TGTGCCAGCAGTGAATTAAGAGGAGATAATTCACCCCTCCACTTT

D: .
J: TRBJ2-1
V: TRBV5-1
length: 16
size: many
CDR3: CASSLATGSSYNEQFF
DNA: TGCGCCAGCAGCTTGGCCACTGGGAGCTCCTACAATGAGCAGTTCTTC

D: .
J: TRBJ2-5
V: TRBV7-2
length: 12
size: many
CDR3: CASSLDYGTQYF
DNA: TGTGCCAGCAGCTTAGATTACGGGACCCAGTACTTC

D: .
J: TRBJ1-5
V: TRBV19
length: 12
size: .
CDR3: CASRGSNQPQHF
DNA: TGTGCCAGCCGGGGTAGCAATCAGCCCCAGCATTTT

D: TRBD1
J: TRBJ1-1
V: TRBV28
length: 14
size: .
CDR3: CASGLTGGHFSAFF
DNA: TGTGCCAGCGGTTTAACAGGGGGCCACTTTAGTGCTTTCTTT

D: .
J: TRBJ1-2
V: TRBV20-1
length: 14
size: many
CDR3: CSARAHTGSYGYTF
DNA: TGCAGTGCTAGAGCCCATACAGGGAGCTATGGCTACACCTTC

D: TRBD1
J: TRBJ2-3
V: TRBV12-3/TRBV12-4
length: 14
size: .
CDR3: CASSSGQGADMQYF
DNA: TGTGCCAGCAGTTCAGGACAGGGGGCGGATATGCAGTATTTT

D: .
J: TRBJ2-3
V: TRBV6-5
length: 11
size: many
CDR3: CASTRGDTQYF
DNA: TGTGCCAGCACGAGAGGAGATACGCAGTATTTT

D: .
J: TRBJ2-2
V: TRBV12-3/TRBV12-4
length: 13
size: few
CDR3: CASDSRITGELFF
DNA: TGTGCCAGCGACTCACGTATCACCGGGGAGCTGTTTTTT

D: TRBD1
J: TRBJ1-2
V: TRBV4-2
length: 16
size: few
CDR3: CASSQSKDRDYYGYTF
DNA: TGTGCCAGCAGCCAATCAAAAGACAGGGACTACTATGGCTACACCTTC

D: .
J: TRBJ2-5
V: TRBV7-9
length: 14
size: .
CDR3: CASSITGLGETQYF
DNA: TGTGCCAGCAGCATCACAGGGTTGGGAGAGACCCAGTACTTC

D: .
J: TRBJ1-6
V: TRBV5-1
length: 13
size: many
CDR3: CASSLNGEPPLHF
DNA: TGCGCCAGCAGCTTGAACGGCGAGCCACCCCTCCACTTT

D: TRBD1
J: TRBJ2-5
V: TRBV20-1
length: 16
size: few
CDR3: CSARDPRGSAQETQYF
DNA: TGCAGTGCTAGAGATCCCAGGGGGAGCGCACAAGAGACCCAGTACTTC

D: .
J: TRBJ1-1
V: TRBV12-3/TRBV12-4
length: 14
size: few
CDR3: CASSAGTLGTEAFF
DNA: TGTGCCAGCAGTGCCGGGACCCTGGGCACTGAAGCTTTCTTT

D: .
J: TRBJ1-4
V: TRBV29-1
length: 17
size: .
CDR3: CSVFITGRAGANEKLFF
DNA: TGCAGCGTCTTTATAACTGGCAGGGCCGGGGCTAATGAAAAACTGTTTTTT

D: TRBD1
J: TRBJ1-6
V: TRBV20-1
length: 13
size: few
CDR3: CSARRDRDSPLHF
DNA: TGCAGTGCTCGCCGGGACAGGGACTCACCCCTCCACTTT

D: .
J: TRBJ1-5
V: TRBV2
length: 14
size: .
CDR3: CASRDDRPNQPQHF
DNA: TGTGCCAGCAGGGACGACAGGCCCAATCAGCCCCAGCATTTT

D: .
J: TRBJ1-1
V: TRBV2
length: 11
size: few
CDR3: CASKEGTEAFF
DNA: TGTGCCAGCAAGGAGGGCACTGAAGCTTTCTTT

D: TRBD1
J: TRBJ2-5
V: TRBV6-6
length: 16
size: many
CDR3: CASSSGTAASEETQYF
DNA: TGTGCCAGCAGCTCAGGGACAGCCGCCAGCGAGGAGACCCAGTACTTC

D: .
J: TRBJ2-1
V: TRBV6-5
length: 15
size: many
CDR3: CASSPDRQSYNEQFF
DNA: TGTGCCAGCAGTCCTGACAGGCAGAGTTACAATGAGCAGTTCTTC

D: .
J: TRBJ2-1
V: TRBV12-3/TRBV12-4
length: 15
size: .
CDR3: CASSRNGQGGNGQFF
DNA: TGTGCCAGCAGCCGAAATGGGCAGGGGGGCAATGGGCAGTTCTTC

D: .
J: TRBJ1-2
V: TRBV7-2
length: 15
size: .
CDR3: CASSLRRGANYGYTF
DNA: TGTGCCAGCAGCTTACGGAGGGGAGCTAACTATGGCTACACCTTC

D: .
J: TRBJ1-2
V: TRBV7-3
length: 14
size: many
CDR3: CASSLISANYGYTF
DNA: TGTGCCAGCAGCTTAATCTCTGCTAACTATGGCTACACCTTC

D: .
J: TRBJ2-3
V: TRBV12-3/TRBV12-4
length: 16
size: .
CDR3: CASSPLGGLRADTQYF
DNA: TGTGCCAGCAGTCCCTTGGGGGGACTGAGAGCAGATACGCAGTATTTT

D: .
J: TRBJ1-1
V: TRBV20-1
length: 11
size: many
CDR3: CSADLGTEAFF
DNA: TGCAGTGCCGACTTGGGCACTGAAGCTTTCTTT

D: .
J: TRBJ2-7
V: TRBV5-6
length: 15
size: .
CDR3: CAGSPLRGPSYGQYF
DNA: TGTGCCGGCAGCCCCCTAAGAGGACCCTCCTACGGGCAGTACTTC

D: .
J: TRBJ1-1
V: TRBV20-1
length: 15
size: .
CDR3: CSATYSKGLNTEAFF
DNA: TGCAGTGCTACCTACTCTAAGGGCCTGAACACTGAAGCTTTCTTT

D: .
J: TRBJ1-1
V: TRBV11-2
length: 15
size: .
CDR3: CASGTGGAVGTEAFF
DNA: TGTGCCAGCGGTACCGGGGGGGCGGTGGGCACTGAAGCTTTCTTT

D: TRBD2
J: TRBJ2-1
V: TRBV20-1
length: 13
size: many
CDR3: CSALSGGSREQFF
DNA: TGCAGTGCCCTTAGCGGGGGCTCGAGGGAGCAGTTCTTC

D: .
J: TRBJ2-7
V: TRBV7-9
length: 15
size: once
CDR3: CASSAGTVVSYEQYF
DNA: TGTGCCAGCAGCGCGGGGACAGTCGTATCCTACGAGCAGTACTTC

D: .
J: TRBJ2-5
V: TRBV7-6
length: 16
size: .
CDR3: CASSLPGRGYQETQYF
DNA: TGTGCCAGCAGCCTCCCCGGCCGGGGATACCAAGAGACCCAGTACTTC

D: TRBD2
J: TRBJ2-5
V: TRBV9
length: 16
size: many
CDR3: CASSATSGDMGETQYF
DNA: TGTGCCAGCAGCGCGACTAGCGGGGACATGGGGGAGACCCAGTACTTC

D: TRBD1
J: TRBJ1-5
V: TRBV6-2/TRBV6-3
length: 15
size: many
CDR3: CASSSFGTANQPQHF
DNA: TGTGCCAGCAGTTCCTTCGGGACAGCTAATCAGCCCCAGCATTTT

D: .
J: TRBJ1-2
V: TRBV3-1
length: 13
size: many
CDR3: CASSHPRNYGYTF
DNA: TGTGCCAGCAGCCACCCCAGAAACTATGGCTACACCTTC

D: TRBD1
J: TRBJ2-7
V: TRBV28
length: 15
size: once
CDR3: CASSSQGDSTYEQYF
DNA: TGTGCCAGCAGTTCACAGGGGGATAGCACCTACGAGCAGTACTTC

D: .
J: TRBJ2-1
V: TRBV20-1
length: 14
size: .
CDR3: CSGGHRDSYNEQFF
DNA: TGCAGTGGGGGGCACAGGGACTCCTACAATGAGCAGTTCTTC

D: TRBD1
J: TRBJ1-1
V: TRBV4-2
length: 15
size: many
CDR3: CASSQAGTGRTEAFF
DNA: TGTGCCAGCAGCCAAGCAGGGACAGGGCGCACTGAAGCTTTCTTT

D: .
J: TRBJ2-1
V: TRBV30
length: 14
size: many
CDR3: CAWKRRGAYNEQFF
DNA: TGTGCCTGGAAGCGGCGGGGAGCCTACAATGAGCAGTTCTTC

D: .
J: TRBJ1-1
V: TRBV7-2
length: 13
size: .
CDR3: CASSRDLNTEAFF
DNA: TGTGCCAGCAGCCGGGACCTAAACACTGAAGCTTTCTTT

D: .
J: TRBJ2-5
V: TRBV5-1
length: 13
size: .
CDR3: CASSTGLLETQYF
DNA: TGCGCCAGCAGCACGGGACTTCTAGAGACCCAGTACTTC

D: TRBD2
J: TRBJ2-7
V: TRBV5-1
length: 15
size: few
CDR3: CASSRSGGSYNEQYF
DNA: TGCGCCAGCAGCCGCTCGGGAGGCTCCTACAATGAGCAGTACTTC

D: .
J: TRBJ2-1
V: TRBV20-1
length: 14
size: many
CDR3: CSARVPISYNEQFF
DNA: TGCAGTGCTAGAGTTCCCATTTCCTACAATGAGCAGTTCTTC

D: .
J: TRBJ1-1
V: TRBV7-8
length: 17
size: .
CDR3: CASSLVGARSRGTEAFF
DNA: TGTGCCAGCAGCTTAGTAGGCGCCAGGAGTCGGGGCACTGAAGCTTTCTTT

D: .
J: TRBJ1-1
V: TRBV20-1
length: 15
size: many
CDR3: CSARTVQEINTEAFF
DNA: TGCAGTGCTAGAACAGTACAGGAGATAAACACTGAAGCTTTCTTT